This T cell receptor beta chain was sequenced during a study of blood T cell repertoires in COVID-19 (dated by TCRdb to 2020 to 2021). At the level of the whole study: The collaborator samples originated in the United States, Italy and Spain and spanned the acute and convalescent phases of COVID-19. HLA class I and class II types, where available, came from metadata supplied by the sample provider rather than from assay-based typing. The repertoires were released in a freely available public database meant as a resource for research on the immune response to SARS-CoV-2. A de-identified subject ID, COVID-19 status, age in years and sex were almost always included in the sample metadata. The material from the prospective study consisted of cDNA or gDNA derived from T cells, B-cell-depleted T cells, or PBMCs. The samples were drawn from two sources: the first 160 participants of the ongoing ImmuneRACE study, and 950 to 1,500 subjects contributed by 6 global collaborators. The dataset comprised deeply sampled blood TCRbeta repertoires from subjects exposed to, actively infected with, or recovered from COVID-19. Points the paper makes about the study in general: How much clinical and demographic metadata was included differed by source and by participant, and the metadata was provided uncurated.

A remark on this clone: Its antigen is not yet known. Base-call qualities are not available, and no considerably larger clone is one nucleotide away.

In Seattle, one collaborating source enrolled patients while the infection was active and tracked those patients longitudinally over the course of disease. Collaborating institutions collected whole blood in K2EDTA tubes following their own protocols. For TCRbeta analysis, collaborators shipped samples as frozen whole blood, isolated PBMCs, or DNA extracted from either of those sample types. The germline V gene (reference sequence) specifies SEHNR as CDR1 and FQNEAQ as CDR2. V sheds 4 bases and J sheds 2 bases, leaving 11 bases between their ends. The cysteine opens and the phenylalanine closes a CDR3 of 15 amino acids. Just the 45-base CDR3 DNA is kept, in frame starting at base 1. TCRbeta CDR3 regions were amplified from genomic DNA using the immunoSEQ Assay, a bias-controlled multiplex PCR. The authors' pipeline ran thus. Nucleated cell counts per sample were estimated from amplification of reference gene primers within the assay. To quantify the absolute abundance of each unique TCRbeta CDR3 rearrangement, sequence reads were collapsed and filtered. For each sample, productive Simpson clonality was calculated as the square root of Simpson's diversity index over productive rearrangements. TCRdb limited this immuneACCESS table to in-frame rearrangements with V and J called. A share of clones is missing; checked studies link under half to unresolved V genes, and the rest is unexplained. That table gives V, J and clone size, and the DNA gave D and trimming. This sample holds some 250,000 clones; 85% to 90% were observed only once. The ten largest clonotypes hold about an eighth of the sample.

The sample taken for sequencing was peripheral blood. The TCR was taken from a woman in her thirties with COVID-19, enrolled during active disease. The chain uses TRBV7-9 and TRBJ2-2, and TRBD2 may be the D gene, going by 5 matching bases. CDR3 sequence: CASSSSTVNTGELFF. The DNA reads as follows: TGTGCCAGCAGCTCTAGCACTGTAAACACCGGGGAGCTGTTTTTT.